The 11 T cell receptor beta chains listed next were all sequenced from one sample in a study of cytomegalovirus exposure and HLA in healthy donors. A multiplex PCR was run with 60 Vbeta primers and 13 Jbeta primers. The data were produced by immunoSEQ multiplex PCR, yet TCRdb's version contains in-frame clones alone and is incomplete. The sample carries some 140,000 clones, nearly 80% recorded once. Sample: PBMCs. These receptors originate from a man aged 25-45 years in good health and CMV-seronegative.

This clone showed up just a few times. This chain links TRBV19 with TRBJ1-1; D is possibly TRBD1 (5 bases). The CDR3 length is 12 residues. V lost 2 bases, J lost 11 bases, and 12 bases lay in between. CDR1 is LNHDA, CDR2 SQIVND, per germline (reference sequence). DNA of the CDR3: TGTGCCAGTAGTATAAAGGGGCTGGGGGCTTTCTTT. Amino acid sequence: CASSIKGLGAFF.

J is TRBJ2-7 and V is TRBV9; TRBD1 matches at 7 bases. This CDR3 spans 14 amino acids. The V gene end was trimmed by 0 bases and the J gene end by 5 bases; junction bases not matched to a gene: 5. The germline CDR1 and CDR2 sequences are SGDLS and YYNGEE. CDR3 coding DNA: TGTGCCAGCAGCGTAGAGGGGGCCATGGACGAGCAGTACTTC. This translates into CASSVEGAMDEQYF.

This clone appeared once. The V and J genes are TRBV15 and TRBJ1-2; weak D call: TRBD1 (6 bases). The germline gives CDR1 LNHNV, CDR2 YYDKDF (reference sequence). Trimming took 5 bases from V and 4 from J, leaving 8 bases between them. The CDR3 runs 12 residues. The CDR3 loop reads CATSRTAYGYTF. The CDR3 DNA is TGTGCCACCAGCCGGACAGCCTATGGCTACACCTTC.

J is TRBJ2-7 and V is TRBV30, with D perhaps TRBD2 (5 bases). Trimming pared 0 bases from V and 7 bases from J, leaving 16 bases between. The CDR3 sequence is 14 residues long. From germline, CDR1 is GTSNPN and CDR2 SVGIG (reference sequence). CDR3 amino acids: CAWSVQVEVGEQYF. The CDR3 DNA reads as TGTGCCTGGAGTGTACAAGTGGAGGTGGGGGAGCAGTACTTC.

The chain carries TRBV4-1 and TRBJ1-5; 9 bases are shared with TRBD1. Germline V gives CDR1 MGHRA, CDR2 YSYEKL. This CDR3 spans 15 amino acids. Trimming cost V 6 bases and J 1 base; bases outside gene matches: 4. CDR3 DNA: TGCGCCAGCAGGCGGACAGGGGAAAGCAATCAGCCCCAGCATTTT. This codes for CASRRTGESNQPQHF.

The J gene is TRBJ1-1, the V gene TRBV28; TRBD1 might be the D (6 bases). V dropped 3 bases and J dropped 3 bases, with 14 bases sitting between them. The CDR3 runs 15 residues. CDR1 and CDR2 from the germline V gene are MDHEN and SYDVKM. CDR3 residues: CASSFQGRGYTEAFF. CDR3 DNA: TGTGCCAGCAGTTTCCAGGGTAGGGGGTACACTGAAGCTTTCTTT.

The J gene is TRBJ1-1, the V gene TRBV7-2, with D possibly matching TRBD1 (5 bases). V lost 5 bases, J lost 1 base, and 11 bases lay in between. The CDR3 runs 14 residues. Germline CDR1 SGHTA, CDR2 FQGNSA. The CDR3, as DNA: TGTGCCAGCAGCCCTCGCGACAGGAACACTGAAGCTTTCTTT. Its translation is CASSPRDRNTEAFF. Drawing the rest from reference TRBV7-2 and TRBJ1-1, the complete variable domain is GAGVSQSPSNKVTEKGKDVELRCDPISGHTALYWYRQSLGQGLEFLIYFQGNSAPDKSGLPSDRFSAERTGGSVSTLTIQRTQQEDSAVYLCASSPRDRNTEAFFGQGTRLTVV.

The CDR3 reads CASSSGQAGEKLFF. DNA for the CDR3: TGTGCCAGCAGCTCGGGACAGGCAGGGGAAAAACTGTTTTTT. The V and J genes are TRBV9 and TRBJ1-4; 8 bases map to TRBD1. Losses at the gene ends were 4 bases for V and 8 bases for J; bases not matched to a gene: 7. Germline lookup yields CDR1 SGDLS and CDR2 YYNGEE. This CDR3 has 14 residues.

The chain joins TRBV28 to TRBJ2-1, with TRBD2 identical over 7 bases. There are 15 residues in the CDR3. V lost 4 bases, J lost 0 bases, and 3 bases stayed unmatched. CDR1 MDHEN and CDR2 SYDVKM come from the germline V gene. CDR3 sequence (DNA): TGTGCCAGCAGTTCCCTAGCGGACTCCTACAATGAGCAGTTCTTC. Translation gives CASSSLADSYNEQFF. Supplemented by reference TRBV28 and TRBJ2-1, the full variable domain reads DVKVTQSSRYLVKRTGEKVFLECVQDMDHENMFWYRQDPGLGLRLIYFSYDVKMKEKGDIPEGYSVSREKKERFSLILESASTNQTSMYLCASSSLADSYNEQFFGPGTRLTVL.

This chain uses TRBV6-6 with TRBJ2-3, with TRBD2 matching 7 bases. V lost 8 bases and J lost 2; bases outside the gene matches: 7. The CDR3 extends over 14 amino acids. In germline, CDR1 is MNHNY, CDR2 SVGAGI (reference sequence). Here the CDR3 reads CASCREGLTDTQYF. As DNA, the CDR3 is TGTGCCAGCTGTAGGGAGGGACTCACAGATACGCAGTATTTT.

The chain joins TRBV28 to TRBJ1-4, with 8 bases fitting TRBD1. The CDR3 is 14 residues long. Unmatched junction bases numbered 7, after V lost 6 bases and J lost 7 bases. Germline V CDR1 and CDR2: MDHEN, SYDVKM. The CDR3, as DNA: TGTGCCAGCAGAAACGGACAGGGCCGTGAAAAACTGTTTTTT. This codes for CASRNGQGREKLFF. The variable domain in full, completed from reference TRBV28 and TRBJ1-4, reads DVKVTQSSRYLVKRTGEKVFLECVQDMDHENMFWYRQDPGLGLRLIYFSYDVKMKEKGDIPEGYSVSREKKERFSLILESASTNQTSMYLCASRNGQGREKLFFGSGTQLSVL.